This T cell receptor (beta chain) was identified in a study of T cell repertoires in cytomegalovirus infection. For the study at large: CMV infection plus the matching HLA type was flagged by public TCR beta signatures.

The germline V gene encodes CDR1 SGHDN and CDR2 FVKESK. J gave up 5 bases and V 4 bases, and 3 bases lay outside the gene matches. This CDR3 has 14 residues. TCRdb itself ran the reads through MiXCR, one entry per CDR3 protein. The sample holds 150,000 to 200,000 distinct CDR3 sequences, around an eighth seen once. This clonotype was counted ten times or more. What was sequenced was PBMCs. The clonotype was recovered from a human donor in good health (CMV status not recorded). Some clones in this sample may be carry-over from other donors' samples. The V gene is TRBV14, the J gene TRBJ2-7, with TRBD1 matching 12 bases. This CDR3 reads CASSPGTGGHEQYF. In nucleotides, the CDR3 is TGTGCCAGCAGCCCCGGGACAGGGGGCCACGAGCAGTACTTC.